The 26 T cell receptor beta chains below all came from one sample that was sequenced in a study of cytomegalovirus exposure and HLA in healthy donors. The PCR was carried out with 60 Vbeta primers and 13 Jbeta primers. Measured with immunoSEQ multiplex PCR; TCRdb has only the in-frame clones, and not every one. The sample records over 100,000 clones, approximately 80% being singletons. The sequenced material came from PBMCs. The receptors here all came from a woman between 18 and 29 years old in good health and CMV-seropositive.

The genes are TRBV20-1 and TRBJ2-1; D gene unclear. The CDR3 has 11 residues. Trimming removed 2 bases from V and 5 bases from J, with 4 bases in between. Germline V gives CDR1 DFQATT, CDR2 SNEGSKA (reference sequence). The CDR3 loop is CSARLNNEQFF. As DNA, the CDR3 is TGCAGTGCTAGACTAAACAATGAGCAGTTCTTC.

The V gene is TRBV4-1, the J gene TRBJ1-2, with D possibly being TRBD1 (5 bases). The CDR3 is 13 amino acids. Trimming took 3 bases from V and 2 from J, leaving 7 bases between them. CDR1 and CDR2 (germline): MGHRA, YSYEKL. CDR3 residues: CASSQTANYGYTF. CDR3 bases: TGCGCCAGCAGCCAGACAGCGAACTATGGCTACACCTTC.

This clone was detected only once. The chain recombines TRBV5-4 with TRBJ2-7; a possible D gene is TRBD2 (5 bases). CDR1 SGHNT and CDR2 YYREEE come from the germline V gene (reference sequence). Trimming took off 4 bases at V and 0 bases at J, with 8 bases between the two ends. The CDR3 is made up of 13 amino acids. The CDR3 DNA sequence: TGTGCCAGCAGCATCCGGGACTCCTACGAGCAGTACTTC. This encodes CASSIRDSYEQYF.

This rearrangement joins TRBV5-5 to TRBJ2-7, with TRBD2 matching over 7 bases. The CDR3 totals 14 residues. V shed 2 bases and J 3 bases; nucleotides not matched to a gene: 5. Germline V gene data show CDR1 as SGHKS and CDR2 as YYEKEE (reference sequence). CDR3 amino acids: CASSLKAGYYEQYF. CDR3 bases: TGTGCCAGCAGCTTAAAAGCGGGGTACTACGAGCAGTACTTC.

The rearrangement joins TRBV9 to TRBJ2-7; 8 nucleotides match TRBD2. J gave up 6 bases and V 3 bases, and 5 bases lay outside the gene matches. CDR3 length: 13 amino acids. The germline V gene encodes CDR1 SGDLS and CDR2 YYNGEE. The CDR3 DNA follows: TGTGCCAGCAGCGCCCCGGGGGGGCGCGAGCAGTACTTC. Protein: CASSAPGGREQYF.

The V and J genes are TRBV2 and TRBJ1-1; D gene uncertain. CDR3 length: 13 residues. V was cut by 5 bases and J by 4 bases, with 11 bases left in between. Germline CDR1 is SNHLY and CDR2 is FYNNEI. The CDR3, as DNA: TGTGCCAGCAGTCTTCAAAGGAGCACTGAAGCTTTCTTT. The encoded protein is CASSLQRSTEAFF.

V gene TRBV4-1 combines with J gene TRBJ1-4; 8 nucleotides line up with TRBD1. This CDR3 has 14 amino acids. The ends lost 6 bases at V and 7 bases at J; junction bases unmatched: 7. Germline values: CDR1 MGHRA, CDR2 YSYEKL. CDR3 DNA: TGCGCCAGCAGGCTGACAGGGGAGTTTGAAAAACTGTTTTTT. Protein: CASRLTGEFEKLFF.

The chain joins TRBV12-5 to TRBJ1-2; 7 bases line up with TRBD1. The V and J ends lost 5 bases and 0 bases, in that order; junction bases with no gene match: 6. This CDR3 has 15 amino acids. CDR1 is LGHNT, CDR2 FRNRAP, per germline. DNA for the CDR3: TGTGCTAGTGGTCTCCGGGGACAGTCTAACTATGGCTACACCTTC. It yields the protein CASGLRGQSNYGYTF.

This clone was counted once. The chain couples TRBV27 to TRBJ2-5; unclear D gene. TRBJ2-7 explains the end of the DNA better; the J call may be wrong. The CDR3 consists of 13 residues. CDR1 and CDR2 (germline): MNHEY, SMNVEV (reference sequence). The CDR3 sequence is CASSLKPSYEQYF. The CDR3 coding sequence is TGTGCCAGCAGTTTAAAGCCAAGCTACGAGCAGTACTTC.

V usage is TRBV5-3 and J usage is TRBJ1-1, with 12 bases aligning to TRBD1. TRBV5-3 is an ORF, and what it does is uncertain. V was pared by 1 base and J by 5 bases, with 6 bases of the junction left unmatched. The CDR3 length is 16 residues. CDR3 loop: CARSLRDRGRRTEAFF. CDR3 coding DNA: TGTGCCAGAAGCTTGCGGGACAGGGGGCGCAGGACTGAAGCTTTCTTT.

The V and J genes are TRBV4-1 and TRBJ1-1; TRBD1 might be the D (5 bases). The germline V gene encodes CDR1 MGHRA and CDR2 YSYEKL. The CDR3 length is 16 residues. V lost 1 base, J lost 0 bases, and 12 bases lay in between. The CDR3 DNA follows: TGCGCCAGCAGCCAAGTAGTGGGGCCCTTGAACACTGAAGCTTTCTTT. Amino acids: CASSQVVGPLNTEAFF.

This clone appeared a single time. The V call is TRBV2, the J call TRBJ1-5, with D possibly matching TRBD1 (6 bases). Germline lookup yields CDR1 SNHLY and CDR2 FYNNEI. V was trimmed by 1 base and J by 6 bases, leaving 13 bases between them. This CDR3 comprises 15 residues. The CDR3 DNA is TGTGCCAGCAGTGAAGATGGGGCAGGGGTTCAGCCCCAGCATTTT. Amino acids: CASSEDGAGVQPQHF.

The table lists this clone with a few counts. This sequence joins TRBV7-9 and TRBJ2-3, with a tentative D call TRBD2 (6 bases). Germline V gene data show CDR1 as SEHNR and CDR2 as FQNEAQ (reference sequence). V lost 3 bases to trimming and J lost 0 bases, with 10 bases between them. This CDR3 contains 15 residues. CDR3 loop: CASSLSGSSTDTQYF. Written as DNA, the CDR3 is TGTGCCAGCAGCTTGAGCGGGTCTAGCACAGATACGCAGTATTTT.

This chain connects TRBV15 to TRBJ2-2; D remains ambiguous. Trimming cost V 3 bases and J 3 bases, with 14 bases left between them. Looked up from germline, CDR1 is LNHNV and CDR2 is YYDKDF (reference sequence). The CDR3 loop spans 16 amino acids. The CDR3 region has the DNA TGTGCCACCAGCAGGGGCCAGGTTGTCGACACCGGGGAGCTGTTTTTT. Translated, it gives CATSRGQVVDTGELFF.

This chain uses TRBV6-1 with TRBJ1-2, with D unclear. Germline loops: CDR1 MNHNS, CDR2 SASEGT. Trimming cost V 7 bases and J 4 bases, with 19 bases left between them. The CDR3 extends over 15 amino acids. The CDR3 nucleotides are TGTGCCAGCACCGAGGGTAGCCTACCCCTCTATGGCTACACCTTC. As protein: CASTEGSLPLYGYTF.

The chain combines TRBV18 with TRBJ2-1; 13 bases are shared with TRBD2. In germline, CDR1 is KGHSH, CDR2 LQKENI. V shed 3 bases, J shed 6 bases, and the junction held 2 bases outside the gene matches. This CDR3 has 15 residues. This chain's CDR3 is CASSPGLAGSNEQFF. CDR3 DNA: TGTGCCAGCTCACCGGGACTAGCGGGGAGCAATGAGCAGTTCTTC.

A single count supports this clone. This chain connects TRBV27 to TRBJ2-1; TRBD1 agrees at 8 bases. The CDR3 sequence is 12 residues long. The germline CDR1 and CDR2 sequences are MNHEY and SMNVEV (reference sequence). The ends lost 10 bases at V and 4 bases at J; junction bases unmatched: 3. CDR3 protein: CATGGAYNEQFF. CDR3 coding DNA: TGTGCCACAGGGGGCGCGTACAATGAGCAGTTCTTC.

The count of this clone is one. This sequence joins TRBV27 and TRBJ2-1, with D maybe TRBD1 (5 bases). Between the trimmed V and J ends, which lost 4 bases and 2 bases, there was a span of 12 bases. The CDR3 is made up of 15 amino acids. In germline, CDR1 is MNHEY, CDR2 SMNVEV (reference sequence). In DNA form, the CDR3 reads TGTGCCAGCAGTTCTGGGCAGGGCGCCTACAATGAGCAGTTCTTC. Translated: CASSSGQGAYNEQFF.

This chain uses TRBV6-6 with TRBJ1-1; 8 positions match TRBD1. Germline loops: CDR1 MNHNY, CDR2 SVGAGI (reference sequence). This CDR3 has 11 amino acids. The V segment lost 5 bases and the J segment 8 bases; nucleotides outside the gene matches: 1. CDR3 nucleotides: TGTGCCAGCAGTCGGGACAGGGAAGCTTTCTTT. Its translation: CASSRDREAFF.

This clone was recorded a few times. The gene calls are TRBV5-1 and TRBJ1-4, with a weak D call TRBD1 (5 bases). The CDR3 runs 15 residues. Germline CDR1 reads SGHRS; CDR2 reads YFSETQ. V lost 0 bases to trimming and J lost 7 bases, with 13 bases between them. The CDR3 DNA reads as TGCGCCAGCAGCTTGGCGGTGGGGGAGGCTGAAAAACTGTTTTTT. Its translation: CASSLAVGEAEKLFF. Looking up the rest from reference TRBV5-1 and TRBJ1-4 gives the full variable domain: KAGVTQTPRYLIKTRGQQVTLSCSPISGHRSVSWYQQTPGQGLQFLFEYFSETQRNKGNFPGRFSGRQFSNSRSEMNVSTLELGDSALYLCASSLAVGEAEKLFFGSGTQLSVL.

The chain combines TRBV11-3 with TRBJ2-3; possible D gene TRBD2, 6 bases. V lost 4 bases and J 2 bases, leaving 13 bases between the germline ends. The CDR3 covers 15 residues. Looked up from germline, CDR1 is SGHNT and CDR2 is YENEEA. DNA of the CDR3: TGTGCCAGCAGCTCGCGGGACGGAACCACAGATACGCAGTATTTT. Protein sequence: CASSSRDGTTDTQYF.

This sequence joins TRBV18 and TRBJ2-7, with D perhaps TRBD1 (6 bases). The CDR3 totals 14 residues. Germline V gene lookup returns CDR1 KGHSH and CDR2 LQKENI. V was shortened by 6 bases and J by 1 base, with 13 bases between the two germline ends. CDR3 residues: CASSRTEMSYEQYF. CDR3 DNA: TGTGCCAGCTCCCGGACAGAGATGTCCTACGAGCAGTACTTC.

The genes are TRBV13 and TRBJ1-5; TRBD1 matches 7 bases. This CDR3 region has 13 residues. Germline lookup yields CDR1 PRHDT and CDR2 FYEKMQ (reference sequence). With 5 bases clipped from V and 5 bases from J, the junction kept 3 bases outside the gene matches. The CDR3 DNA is TGTGCCAGCAGCGTTGACAGGGATCAGCCCCAGCATTTT. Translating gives CASSVDRDQPQHF.

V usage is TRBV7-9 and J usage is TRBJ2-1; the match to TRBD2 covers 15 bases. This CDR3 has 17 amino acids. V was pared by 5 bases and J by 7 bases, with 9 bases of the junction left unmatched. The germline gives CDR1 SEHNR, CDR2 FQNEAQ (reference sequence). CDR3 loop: CASSRPPGTSGGNEQFF. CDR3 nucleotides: TGTGCCAGCAGCCGACCCCCCGGGACTAGCGGGGGGAATGAGCAGTTCTTC.

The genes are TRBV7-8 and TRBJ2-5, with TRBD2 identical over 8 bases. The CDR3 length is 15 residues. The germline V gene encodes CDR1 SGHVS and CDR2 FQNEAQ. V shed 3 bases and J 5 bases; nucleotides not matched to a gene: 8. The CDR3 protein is CASSLGGAGVETQYF. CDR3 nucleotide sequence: TGTGCCAGCAGCTTGGGGGGAGCGGGGGTGGAGACCCAGTACTTC.

CDR3 sequence (DNA): TGCGCCAGCAGGGGACAGGGCTCGAACACTGAAGCTTTCTTT. This codes for CASRGQGSNTEAFF. J is TRBJ1-1 and V is TRBV10-1, with 9 bases aligning to TRBD1. Trimming took 6 bases from V and 1 from J; bases not matched to a gene: 3. The germline V gene encodes CDR1 WNHNN and CDR2 SYGVQD (reference sequence). This CDR3 has 14 residues.